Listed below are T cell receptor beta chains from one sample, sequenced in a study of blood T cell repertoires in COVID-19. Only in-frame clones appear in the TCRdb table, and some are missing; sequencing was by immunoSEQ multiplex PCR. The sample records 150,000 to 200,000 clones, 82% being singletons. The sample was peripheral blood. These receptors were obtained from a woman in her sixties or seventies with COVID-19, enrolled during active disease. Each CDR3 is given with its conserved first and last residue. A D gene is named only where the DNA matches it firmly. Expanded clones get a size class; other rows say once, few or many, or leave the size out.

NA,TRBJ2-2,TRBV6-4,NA,CANSDSSWHFGVGAGELFF,TGTGCCAACAGTGACTCGTCATGGCACTTCGGGGTAGGCGCCGGGGAGCTGTTTTTT
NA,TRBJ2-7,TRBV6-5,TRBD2,CASSAGTSGFEQYF,TGTGCCAGCAGCGCTGGGACTAGCGGTTTCGAGCAGTACTTC
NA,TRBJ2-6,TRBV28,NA,CASSVQSSGANVLTF,TGTGCCAGCAGCGTACAGAGCTCTGGGGCCAACGTCCTGACTTTC
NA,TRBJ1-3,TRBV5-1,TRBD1,CASSLGQGGSGNTIYF,TGCGCCAGCAGCTTGGGACAGGGGGGCTCTGGAAACACCATATATTTT
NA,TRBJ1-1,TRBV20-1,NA,CSASRGSSYAAEAFF,TGCAGTGCTAGTAGAGGATCTTCGTACGCGGCTGAAGCTTTCTTT
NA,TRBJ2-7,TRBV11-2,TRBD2,CASRSLAGAYEQYF,TGTGCCAGCAGATCGCTAGCGGGAGCCTACGAGCAGTACTTC
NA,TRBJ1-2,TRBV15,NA,CATSNGFNYGYTF,TGTGCCACCAGCAACGGGTTTAACTATGGCTACACCTTC
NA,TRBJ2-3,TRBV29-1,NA,CSVVRGSDTQYF,TGCAGCGTTGTAAGGGGGTCAGATACGCAGTATTTT
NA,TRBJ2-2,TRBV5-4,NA,CASSLDRNSMRTGELFF,TGTGCCAGCAGCTTGGATAGGAACTCAATGCGGACCGGGGAGCTGTTTTTT
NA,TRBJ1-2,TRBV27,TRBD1,CASNYRGPLLPPYGYTF,TGTGCCAGCAACTACAGGGGGCCCCTGCTGCCTCCCTATGGCTACACCTTC
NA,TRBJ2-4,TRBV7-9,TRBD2,CASSLAASGNIQYF,TGTGCCAGCAGCTTAGCTGCTAGCGGGAACATTCAGTACTTC
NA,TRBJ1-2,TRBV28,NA,CAGGSQYYGYTF,TGTGCCGGCGGGAGCCAGTACTATGGCTACACCTTC
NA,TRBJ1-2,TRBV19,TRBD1,CASSIAPTGLYGYTF,TGTGCCAGTAGTATAGCCCCGACAGGGCTTTATGGCTACACCTTC
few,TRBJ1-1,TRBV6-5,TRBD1,CAGQQGPMNTEAFF,TGTGCCGGCCAACAGGGGCCTATGAACACTGAAGCTTTCTTT
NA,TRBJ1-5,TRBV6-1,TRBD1,CASSERTGIRIRGNQPQHF,TGTGCCAGCAGTGAGAGGACAGGGATAAGGATTCGAGGCAATCAGCCCCAGCATTTT
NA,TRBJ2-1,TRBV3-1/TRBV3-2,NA,CASSQDSGLGEQFF,TGTGCCAGCAGCCAAGATTCAGGGCTCGGGGAGCAGTTCTTC
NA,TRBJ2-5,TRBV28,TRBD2,CASSSLQLAGARETQYF,TGTGCCAGCAGTTCACTCCAGTTAGCGGGGGCCCGGGAGACCCAGTACTTC
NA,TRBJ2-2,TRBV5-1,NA,CASSLRQGTGELFF,TGCGCCAGCAGCTTGCGTCAGGGCACCGGGGAGCTGTTTTTT
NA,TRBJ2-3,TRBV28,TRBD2,CASSPPGGGAGDTQYF,TGTGCCAGCAGCCCCCCAGGCGGGGGGGCAGGAGATACGCAGTATTTT
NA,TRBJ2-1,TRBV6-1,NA,CASSEATAGRSNEQFF,TGTGCCAGCAGTGAAGCGACGGCAGGGAGGTCCAATGAGCAGTTCTTC
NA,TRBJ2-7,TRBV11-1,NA,CASSLKGSEQYF,TGTGCCAGCAGCTTAAAGGGGTCGGAGCAGTACTTC
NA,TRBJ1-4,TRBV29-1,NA,CSVGADATNEKLFF,TGCAGCGTGGGGGCCGATGCAACTAATGAAAAACTGTTTTTT
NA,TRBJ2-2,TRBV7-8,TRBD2,CASSLTSGNTGELFF,TGTGCCAGCAGCTTGACTAGCGGGAACACCGGGGAGCTGTTTTTT
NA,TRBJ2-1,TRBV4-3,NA,CASSQDTSSNEQFF,TGCGCCAGCAGCCAAGATACTAGCAGCAATGAGCAGTTCTTC
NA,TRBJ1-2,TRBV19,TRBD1,CASPELKPRGRGYGYTF,TGTGCCAGCCCTGAGCTTAAACCCAGGGGGCGAGGCTATGGCTACACCTTC
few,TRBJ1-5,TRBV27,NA,CASSLSVRYSNQPQHF,TGTGCCAGCAGTTTATCCGTACGGTATAGCAATCAGCCCCAGCATTTT
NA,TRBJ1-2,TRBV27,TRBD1,CASSPTLLQGVGYTF,TGTGCCAGCAGTCCCACCCTCCTACAGGGGGTTGGCTACACCTTC
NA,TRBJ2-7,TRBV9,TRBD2,CASSVGAGDLTEQYF,TGTGCCAGCAGCGTGGGAGCGGGAGATCTTACCGAGCAGTACTTC
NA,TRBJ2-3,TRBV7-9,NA,CASSLAGGPPPTDTQYF,TGTGCCAGCAGCTTAGCGGGTGGGCCTCCTCCCACAGATACGCAGTATTTT
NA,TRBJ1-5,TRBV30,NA,CAWSVRRTADQPQHF,TGTGCCTGGAGTGTACGTAGGACAGCTGATCAGCCCCAGCATTTT
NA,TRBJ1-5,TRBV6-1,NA,CASSEAPGGNQPQHF,TGTGCCAGCAGTGAAGCTCCCGGGGGCAATCAGCCCCAGCATTTT
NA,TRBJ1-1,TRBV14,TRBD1,CASRSTGRNTEAFF,TGTGCCAGCAGATCGACAGGGAGAAACACTGAAGCTTTCTTT
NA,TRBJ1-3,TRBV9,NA,CASSGGISGNTIYF,TGTGCCAGCAGTGGGGGGATCTCTGGAAACACCATATATTTT
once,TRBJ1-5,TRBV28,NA,CASSPGVGQQPQHF,TGTGCCAGCAGCCCCGGGGTTGGACAGCAGCCCCAGCATTTT
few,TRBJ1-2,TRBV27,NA,CASTSLGNYGYTF,TGTGCCAGCACCTCACTAGGGAACTATGGCTACACCTTC
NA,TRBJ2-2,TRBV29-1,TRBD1,CSVRTGVGTGELFF,TGCAGCGTTAGAACAGGGGTCGGCACCGGGGAGCTGTTTTTT
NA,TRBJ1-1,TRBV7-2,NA,CASRKSMNTEAFF,TGTGCCAGCAGGAAAAGCATGAACACTGAAGCTTTCTTT
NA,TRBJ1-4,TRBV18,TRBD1,CASSRETGRLVEKLFF,TGTGCCAGCTCACGCGAGACAGGGAGGTTGGTTGAAAAACTGTTTTTT
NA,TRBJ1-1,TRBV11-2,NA,CASSLAVNTEAFF,TGTGCCAGCAGCTTAGCTGTCAACACTGAAGCTTTCTTT
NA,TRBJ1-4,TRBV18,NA,CASQLTAGNEKLFF,TGTGCCAGCCAACTGACCGCGGGGAATGAAAAACTGTTTTTT
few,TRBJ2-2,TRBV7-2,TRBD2,CASSFSGTSGRQTGELFF,TGTGCCAGCAGCTTCTCTGGGACTAGCGGGAGGCAAACCGGGGAGCTGTTTTTT
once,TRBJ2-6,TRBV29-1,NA,CSVEVGGSGANVLTF,TGCAGCGTTGAGGTGGGAGGCTCTGGGGCCAACGTCCTGACTTTC
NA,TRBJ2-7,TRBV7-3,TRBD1,CASSPGTGNYEQYF,TGTGCCAGCAGCCCGGGGACAGGAAACTACGAGCAGTACTTC
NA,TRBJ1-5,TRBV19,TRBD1,CASSIALTGPNQPQHF,TGTGCCAGTAGTATAGCGTTGACAGGGCCTAATCAGCCCCAGCATTTT
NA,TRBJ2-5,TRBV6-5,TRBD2,CASREAGGETQYF,TGTGCCAGCAGGGAGGCGGGGGGAGAGACCCAGTACTTC
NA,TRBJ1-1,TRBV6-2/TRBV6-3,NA,CASSLIKGSRGNTEAFF,TGTGCCAGCAGTCTGATAAAGGGGTCCAGAGGGAACACTGAAGCTTTCTTT
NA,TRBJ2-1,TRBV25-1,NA,CASSPTYPGAVNNEQFF,TGTGCCAGCAGCCCGACCTACCCAGGGGCGGTAAACAATGAGCAGTTCTTC
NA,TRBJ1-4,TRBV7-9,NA,CASSRRGAETNEKLFF,TGTGCCAGCAGCCGGCGGGGGGCGGAGACTAATGAAAAACTGTTTTTT
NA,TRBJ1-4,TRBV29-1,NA,CSVVGATNEKLFF,TGCAGCGTTGTAGGGGCAACTAATGAAAAACTGTTTTTT
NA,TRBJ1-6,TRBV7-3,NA,CASSLLAQNNSPLHF,TGTGCCAGCAGCTTATTGGCTCAGAATAATTCACCCCTCCACTTT
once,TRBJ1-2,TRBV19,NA,CASTLRGLNYGYTF,TGTGCCAGTACGTTGCGGGGGCTCAACTATGGCTACACCTTC